This T cell receptor beta chain was identified in a study of identifying expanded T cells in peripheral blood. The method was immunoSEQ multiplex PCR; TCRdb's version includes in-frame clones alone and lacks a portion of them. The sample holds about 63,000 clones, about 85% seen once. Germline V gene data show CDR1 as SGHNT and CDR2 as YENEEA. Deletions cut 2 bases from V and 11 bases from J, with 10 bases between. The CDR3 consists of 13 residues. This clone was seen more than once but under ten times. Its antigen is currently unknown. Broader study findings: Over about two and four weeks, about 16.4 and 19 clones changed, versus 1.2 between replicates. Variance in clone template counts between approximately two-week samples significantly increased with total template count across all healthy donors.

Healthy donors had no documented immune events, such as infections, while sampled. The chain uses TRBV11-3 and TRBJ1-6; D is uncertain. The sequencing input was blood. The source of this sequence is a person aged 18 to 75 in good health. This CDR3 reads CASSLNSYPPLHF. CDR3 bases: TGTGCCAGCAGCTTAAACAGTTATCCACCCCTCCACTTT.